This TCR beta chain was recorded in a study of T cell repertoires in cytomegalovirus infection. Across the study: Public TCR beta signatures were indicative of both CMV infection and a matching HLA type.

This CDR3 region has 13 residues. The germline gives CDR1 LGHNA, CDR2 YSLEER. Trimming stripped 2 bases from V and 5 bases from J, with 10 bases between. A remark on this clonotype: What it binds is not known.

Points from the study as a whole: HLA-C-restricted CMV-specific TCR beta clonotypes prevailed in the ex vivo response. Cumulative public TCR beta family frequency identified carriers of CMV plus the relevant HLA.

In TCRdb, the reads were re-called with MiXCR into one record per CDR3 protein. The sample shows 150,000 to 200,000 distinct CDR3 sequences, under 15% of them seen only once. The TCR comes from a human donor in good health (CMV status not recorded). Some clones in this sample may be carry-over from other donors' samples. The rearrangement links TRBV4-3 to TRBJ2-7; maybe TRBD1 (6 bases). The sequenced material came from PBMCs. CDR3 nucleotides: TGCGCCAGCAGCCAATACAGGGACGACGAGCAGTACTTC. Translated, it gives CASSQYRDDEQYF.